What follows are 9 T cell receptor beta chains derived from one specimen sequenced in a study of early T cells in non-severe SARS-CoV-2 infection. TCRdb re-called the 5' RACE reads through MiXCR, storing one row per CDR3 protein. This table holds more than 60,000 distinct CDR3 sequences, around 11% found once. This material consisted of whole blood, taken at baseline. All receptors come from an adult who was a healthcare worker with PCR-confirmed SARS-CoV-2 infection or an uninfected control (not recorded which). The donor label of this sample is uncertain.

The V call is TRBV5-4, the J call TRBJ1-2, with TRBD1 as a possible D gene (5 bases). Germline loops: CDR1 SGHNT, CDR2 YYREEE (reference sequence). Trimming took 0 bases from V and 8 from J, leaving 8 bases between them. The CDR3 consists of 12 residues. CDR3 coding DNA: TGTGCCAGCAGCTTGGAGGGGCTAGGCTACACCTTC. Residues: CASSLEGLGYTF. The full variable domain, with the rest looked up from reference TRBV5-4 and TRBJ1-2, is ETGVTQSPTHLIKTRGQQVTLRCSSQSGHNTVSWYQQALGQGPQFIFQYYREEENGRGNFPPRFSGLQFPNYSSELNVNALELDDSALYLCASSLEGLGYTFGSGTRLTVV.

Only a few counts were recorded for this clonotype. The chain uses TRBV7-9 and TRBJ1-1, with D unclear. CDR1 and CDR2 (germline): SEHNR, FQNEAQ (reference sequence). The CDR3 sequence is 16 residues long. V lost 3 bases and J 4 bases, leaving 18 bases between the germline ends. CDR3 region: CASSFTPALSPTEAFF. CDR3 in DNA: TGTGCCAGCAGCTTCACTCCTGCGCTAAGTCCCACTGAAGCTTTCTTT.

This clonotype was counted only a few times. V is TRBV4-2 and J is TRBJ1-4; possibly TRBD1 for D (5 bases). This CDR3 has 14 amino acids. V shed 1 base and J shed 4 bases, with 7 bases lying between them. Germline V gene lookup returns CDR1 LGHNA and CDR2 YNFKEQ. CDR3 sequence: CASSQGTSNEKLFF. As DNA, the CDR3 is TGTGCCAGCAGCCAAGGGACAAGTAATGAAAAACTGTTTTTT.

V is TRBV11-2 and J is TRBJ1-1; tentative D call: TRBD1 (6 bases). Trimming cost V 4 bases and J 0 bases, with 15 bases left between them. This CDR3 has 16 amino acids. The germline gives CDR1 SGHAT, CDR2 FQNNGV. CDR3: CASSSQQGIVNTEAFF. The CDR3, as DNA: TGTGCCAGCAGCTCCCAACAGGGAATTGTGAACACTGAAGCTTTCTTT.

This clonotype was seen a handful of times. The rearrangement uses TRBV20-1 and TRBJ1-2; 10 positions agree with TRBD1. Germline V lookup: CDR1 DFQATT, CDR2 SNEGSKA (reference sequence). The V and J ends lost 8 bases and 5 bases, in that order; junction bases with no gene match: 5. This CDR3 region has 12 residues. CDR3 coding DNA: TGCAGTCCCGCGGACAGGGGGTATGGCTACACCTTC. It specifies CSPADRGYGYTF.

CDR3: CASSPLGFKETQYF. The CDR3 nucleotides are TGTGCCAGCTCACCACTGGGTTTTAAAGAGACCCAGTACTTC. This chain uses TRBV18 with TRBJ2-5; D gene uncertain. Trimming left V 1 base short and J 3 bases short, with 9 bases between. Germline V gene data show CDR1 as KGHSH and CDR2 as LQKENI. This CDR3 comprises 14 residues.

CDR3 in amino acids: CASSYDRGLTGYTF. Here the CDR3 DNA reads TGTGCCAGCAGCTACGACAGGGGGCTTACTGGCTACACCTTC. The chain joins TRBV5-6 to TRBJ1-2; 10 bases fit TRBD1. Germline lookup yields CDR1 SGHDT and CDR2 YYEEEE. Losses at the gene ends were 3 bases for V and 7 bases for J; bases not matched to a gene: 6. This CDR3 spans 14 amino acids. The variable domain in full, completed from reference TRBV5-6 and TRBJ1-2, reads DAGVTQSPTHLIKTRGQQVTLRCSPKSGHDTVSWYQQALGQGPQFIFQYYEEEERQRGNFPDRFSGHQFPNYSSELNVNALLLGDSALYLCASSYDRGLTGYTFGSGTRLTVV.

This clonotype was observed a few times. The rearrangement joins TRBV5-1 to TRBJ2-1, with D unresolved. The germline V gene encodes CDR1 SGHRS and CDR2 YFSETQ. CDR3 length: 15 amino acids. Trimming took 0 bases from V and 3 from J, leaving 10 bases between them. The CDR3 nucleotides read TGCGCCAGCAGCTTGGCGGCAGGCCACTACAATGAGCAGTTCTTC. Protein product: CASSLAAGHYNEQFF.

The sample holds many counts of this clonotype. This sequence joins TRBV20-1 and TRBJ2-1; D unclear. V lost 0 bases and J lost 10, with 10 bases in between. In germline, CDR1 is DFQATT, CDR2 SNEGSKA (reference sequence). The CDR3 totals 12 residues. The CDR3 region has the DNA TGCAGTGCTAGAGATAGCTTCAACGAGCAGTTCTTC. This gives the protein CSARDSFNEQFF.